The clone carrying this T cell receptor (beta chain) was detected a few times. Its antigen is as yet unknown. Per the germline V gene, CDR1 is SGHRS and CDR2 is YFSETQ. V was trimmed by 1 base and J by 0 bases, leaving 11 bases between them. This CDR3 is built from 16 residues. The data are from a study of T cells in Graves' hyperthyroidism and ophthalmopathy. Amplification of TCR beta CDR3 regions used RNA as the template. Using the HTBI primer set, a first-round RT-PCR was run on the TCR CDR3. A single record per CDR3 protein comes from TCRdb applying MiXCR to the multiplex PCR reads. In the table there are about 530,000 distinct CDR3 sequences, 17% of which are singletons. Notes on the study in general: Ophthalmopathy stood apart from stable hyperthyroidism in a 13 V-J model.

This receptor was identified in a woman aged 18-29 years with Graves' ophthalmopathy. The specimen was blood. The chain uses TRBV5-1 and TRBJ2-1; D may be TRBD2 (5 bases). Written as DNA, the CDR3 is TGCGCCAGCAGCTTGTACGGCGGGTTCTCCTACAATGAGCAGTTCTTC. This sequence encodes CASSLYGGFSYNEQFF.